This section outlines one T cell receptor (beta chain) sequence together with its context. The data derive from a study of blood T cell repertoires in COVID-19. J lost 3 bases, V lost 1 base, and 4 bases had no gene match. The CDR3 runs 16 residues. Germline values: CDR1 SGHTA, CDR2 FQGTGA. Sequencing used immunoSEQ multiplex PCR; TCRdb keeps in-frame clones, though not all of them. In the table there are roughly 260,000 clones, about 85% of which are singletons. The receptor comes from a man aged 55 to 70 who had recovered from COVID-19. This chain joins TRBV7-3 and TRBJ2-1; TRBD1 matches 9 bases. Material for sequencing was peripheral blood. The DNA for the CDR3 is TGTGCCAGCAGCTTAAATAACAGGGGGCACTACAATGAGCAGTTCTTC. Translation gives CASSLNNRGHYNEQFF.